Below are 9 T cell receptor beta chains sequenced from a single sample in a study of T cells in tuberculosis. Time point indicated: new active TB diagnosis, blood taken before or within 7 days of starting treatment. Here immunoSEQ multiplex PCR was the method, and the copy in TCRdb shows in-frame clones only, minus some. The data contain around 30,000 clones, approximately 94% of them singletons. Sequencing used PBMCs, obtained at tuberculosis diagnosis. The receptors shown here come from an adult with tuberculosis.

This chain links TRBV9 with TRBJ2-5; a weak D match, TRBD2 (7 bases). The germline V gene has CDR1 SGDLS and CDR2 YYNGEE. V was trimmed by 3 bases and J by 4 bases, leaving 13 bases between them. The CDR3 has 14 residues. The CDR3 protein is CASSAYREGETQYF. As DNA, the CDR3 is TGTGCCAGCAGCGCATACAGGGAGGGAGAGACCCAGTACTTC.

This rearrangement joins TRBV6-1 to TRBJ1-2; the D gene is possibly TRBD1 (6 bases). There are 16 residues in the CDR3. The V and J ends lost 4 bases and 12 bases respectively, with 27 bases between them. Germline-derived CDR1 and CDR2 are MNHNS and SASEGT. CDR3 protein: CASSGKSSEQGAEDTF. DNA for the CDR3: TGTGCCAGCAGTGGAAAATCGTCAGAACAGGGAGCAGAGGACACCTTC.

The CDR3 DNA sequence: TGCGCCAGCAGCCCGACTAGCGGGGGGGCGATTAGCACAGATACGCAGTATTTT. As protein: CASSPTSGGAISTDTQYF. The V call is TRBV5-1, the J call TRBJ2-3; 14 bases agree with TRBD2. Germline V lookup: CDR1 SGHRS, CDR2 YFSETQ. CDR3 length: 18 amino acids. J gave up 0 bases and V 4 bases, and 7 bases lay outside the gene matches.

The chain recombines TRBV6-5 with TRBJ1-4, with TRBD1 matching 9 bases. With 2 bases clipped from V and 8 bases from J, the junction kept 9 bases outside the gene matches. Looked up from germline, CDR1 is MNHEY and CDR2 is SVGAGI. This CDR3 is 16 amino acids long. This chain's CDR3 is CASSYRGGQGGEKLFF. The CDR3 DNA reads as TGTGCCAGCAGTTACCGGGGGGGACAGGGTGGAGAAAAACTGTTTTTT.

The V gene is TRBV10-3, the J gene TRBJ1-4; 12 bases map to TRBD1. From germline, CDR1 is ENHRY and CDR2 SYGVKD. After removal of 5 bases from V and 8 bases from J, the junction contained 9 bases not matched to a gene. This CDR3 has 16 residues. CDR3 in DNA: TGTGCCATCAGTTCCTCGGGGACAGGGGGCGAGGAAAAACTGTTTTTT. Protein sequence: CAISSSGTGGEEKLFF.

V and J are TRBV14 and TRBJ1-3; D is perhaps TRBD1 (6 bases). This CDR3 is built from 17 residues. V lost 0 bases and J 0 bases, leaving 12 bases between the germline ends. The V gene's germline CDR1 is SGHDN and CDR2 FVKESK. The CDR3 DNA sequence: TGTGCCAGCAGCCAAGATCGCGGACAGTTCTCTGGAAACACCATATATTTT. This gives the protein CASSQDRGQFSGNTIYF.

This sequence joins TRBV18 and TRBJ2-1; D might be TRBD2 (6 bases). Germline V gene data show CDR1 as KGHSH and CDR2 as LQKENI. V was cut by 6 bases and J by 1 base, with 16 bases left in between. The CDR3 consists of 16 residues. The CDR3 spells CASSLRGSGSYNEQFF. CDR3 nucleotides: TGTGCCAGCTCCCTACGGGGTAGCGGTTCCTACAATGAGCAGTTCTTC.

V is TRBV7-8 and J is TRBJ1-4, with 7 bases identical to TRBD1. Germline V gene data show CDR1 as SGHVS and CDR2 as FQNEAQ. Trimming took 5 bases from V and 7 from J; bases not matched to a gene: 7. The CDR3 is 14 residues long. CDR3 loop: CASSPPTGTEKLFF. CDR3 DNA: TGTGCCAGCAGCCCCCCGACAGGGACTGAAAAACTGTTTTTT.

This sequence joins TRBV7-2 and TRBJ2-2; maybe TRBD2 (5 bases). This CDR3 comprises 14 residues. Germline lookup yields CDR1 SGHTA and CDR2 FQGNSA. Trimming cost V 5 bases and J 1 base, with 8 bases left between them. In nucleotides, the CDR3 is TGTGCCAGCAGCGGACTCGTGAACACCGGGGAGCTGTTTTTT. Translation gives CASSGLVNTGELFF.